This T cell receptor (beta chain) was observed in a study of blood T cell repertoires in COVID-19. In the study overall: COVID-19 samples, acute and convalescent, were from the United States, Italy and Spain. Nucleic acid was either cDNA or gDNA, and it came from T cells, B-cell-depleted T cells, or PBMCs.

Germline V gene lookup returns CDR1 GTSNPN and CDR2 SVGIG (reference sequence). The CDR3 sequence is 13 residues long. V shed 4 bases and J 6 bases; nucleotides not matched to a gene: 3. In the study's own analysis: Estimated nucleated cell counts came from reference gene primer amplification. Some clones are missing from TCRdb's copy, which holds only in-frame ones; the method was immunoSEQ multiplex PCR. V and J calls and clone size follow that table, whereas D and trimming were derived from the DNA. Seen here are fewer than 200,000 clones, 74% observed once, and the top ten hold 3%. The clonotype was recovered from a woman older than 75 with acute or convalescent COVID-19. The chain carries TRBV30 and TRBJ2-1; 10 bases are shared with TRBD2. Material: peripheral blood. This CDR3 reads CAWIVAGGNEQFF. In DNA form, the CDR3 reads TGTGCCTGGATAGTAGCGGGAGGCAATGAGCAGTTCTTC.